Shown below are 30 T cell receptor beta chains from a single sample sequenced in a study of blood T cells in healthy people across ages. Through a sample-barcoded 5' primer and a J-beta primer mix, a second PCR was run for roughly 6 to 12 cycles. TCRdb reanalysed the 5' RACE reads using MiXCR and keeps one entry per CDR3 protein. The sample comprises roughly 1,300,000 distinct CDR3 sequences, around 59% of which are singletons, and about 6.7% rests with the top ten. Sequencing input: blood. These receptor sequences come from a man in his late teens or twenties in good health.

J is TRBJ1-2 and V is TRBV3-1; maybe TRBD1 (6 bases). V shed 2 bases and J shed 5 bases, with 15 bases lying between them. The CDR3 consists of 15 residues. Germline-derived CDR1 and CDR2 are LGHDT and YNNKEL (reference sequence). The CDR3 here is CASSQWTVSEYGYTF. CDR3 DNA sequence: TGTGCCAGCAGCCAATGGACAGTCTCCGAGTATGGCTACACCTTC.

This clonotype was seen more than once but under ten times. This chain uses TRBV7-2 with TRBJ2-7; 7 bases fit TRBD1. CDR1 SGHTA and CDR2 FQGNSA come from the germline V gene. Trimming removed 0 bases from V and 0 bases from J; junction bases left unmatched: 5. The CDR3 loop spans 16 amino acids. The CDR3 here is CASSLAGTESSYEQYF. CDR3 DNA: TGTGCCAGCAGCTTAGCCGGGACAGAAAGCTCCTACGAGCAGTACTTC.

The chain recombines TRBV27 with TRBJ2-1; D remains unclear. CDR3 size: 14 residues. The germline V gene encodes CDR1 MNHEY and CDR2 SMNVEV (reference sequence). Trimming took 3 bases from V and 4 from J, leaving 10 bases between them. This CDR3 reads CASSFGIRYNEQFF. The CDR3, as DNA: TGTGCCAGCAGTTTTGGGATACGTTACAATGAGCAGTTCTTC.

This clonotype came up a few times. This rearrangement joins TRBV2 to TRBJ1-5; no clear D. The germline gives CDR1 SNHLY, CDR2 FYNNEI. CDR3 length equals 13 residues. Between the trimmed V and J ends, which lost 9 bases and 0 bases, there was a span of 9 bases. Here the CDR3 reads CASIQDSNQPQHF. Here the CDR3 DNA reads TGTGCCAGTATCCAAGATAGCAATCAGCCCCAGCATTTT.

This chain links TRBV4-3 with TRBJ2-3, with D possibly called TRBD1 or TRBD2 (6 bases each). Between the trimmed V and J ends, which lost 6 bases and 0 bases, there was a span of 16 bases. This CDR3 is built from 16 residues. In germline, CDR1 is LGHNA, CDR2 YSLEER. The CDR3: CASRPSRGASTDTQYF. The DNA of the CDR3 is TGCGCCAGCAGACCCTCGAGGGGGGCTAGCACAGATACGCAGTATTTT.

This clonotype was detected a few times. This chain joins TRBV4-2 and TRBJ1-6, with D perhaps TRBD1 (5 bases). The germline V gene has CDR1 LGHNA and CDR2 YNFKEQ. Trimming removed 3 bases at V and 0 bases at J, with 15 bases between. CDR3 length equals 18 residues. The CDR3 is CASSQGPRMVSYNSPLHF. CDR3 DNA: TGTGCCAGCAGCCAGGGGCCCAGAATGGTCTCCTATAATTCACCCCTCCACTTT.

A remark on this clonotype: One end of the junction varies from germline; a read error may be responsible. The J gene is TRBJ1-2, the V gene TRBV4-1, with D uncertain. Germline assignment: CDR1 MGHRA and CDR2 YSYEKL. This CDR3 is 13 amino acids long. The CDR3: CASSQDRLGGCTF. As DNA, the CDR3 is TGCGCCAGCAGCCAAGACAGGTTGGGTGGCTGCACCTTC.

The chain couples TRBV29-1 to TRBJ2-3, with D maybe TRBD2 (6 bases). This CDR3 spans 14 amino acids. Trimming left V 6 bases short and J 3 bases short, with 16 bases between. Per the germline V gene, CDR1 is SQVTM and CDR2 is ANQGSEA. The CDR3 protein is CSVEDGLATDTQYF. In DNA, the CDR3 is TGCAGCGTGGAGGACGGGCTAGCGACAGATACGCAGTATTTT.

The sample holds a few counts of this clonotype. V and J are TRBV29-1 and TRBJ1-1; D is unresolved. CDR1 is SQVTM and CDR2 is ANQGSEA in the germline V gene. Trimming took 2 bases from V and 5 from J, leaving 9 bases between them. This CDR3 contains 12 residues. This chain's CDR3 is CSVESVSTEAFF. In DNA, the CDR3 is TGCAGCGTTGAATCGGTTTCTACTGAAGCTTTCTTT.

The chain has TRBV20-1 and TRBJ2-5, with 7 bases fitting TRBD1. The end of the DNA fits TRBJ2-1 better, so the J call may be wrong. From germline, CDR1 is DFQATT and CDR2 SNEGSKA (reference sequence). The CDR3 sequence is 15 residues long. CDR3 sequence (DNA): TGCAGTGCTAGACGACCCACAGGGGTCCAAGAGACCCAGTTCTTC. It encodes CSARRPTGVQETQFF.

V gene TRBV4-1 combines with J gene TRBJ2-7; either TRBD1 or TRBD2 may fit D (5 bases each). CDR3 size: 14 residues. The germline V and J ends were trimmed by 3 bases and 2 bases, with 11 bases remaining between them. Germline lookup yields CDR1 MGHRA and CDR2 YSYEKL. This CDR3 reads CASSHRDPAYEQYF. In DNA, the CDR3 is TGCGCCAGCAGCCACCGGGACCCAGCCTACGAGCAGTACTTC.

This clonotype was recorded a few times. This chain links TRBV30 with TRBJ2-7; D may be TRBD1 (5 bases). Between the trimmed V and J ends, which lost 3 bases and 2 bases, there was a span of 14 bases. The CDR3 is 14 amino acids. The germline V gene encodes CDR1 GTSNPN and CDR2 SVGIG (reference sequence). The CDR3 reads CAWSGDSYTYEQYF. The CDR3 DNA is TGTGCCTGGAGCGGAGACAGCTACACCTACGAGCAGTACTTC.

The chain has TRBV6-2 or TRBV6-3 and TRBJ1-4; D uncertain. The CDR3 is 16 amino acids. V was clipped by 6 bases and J by 0 bases, with 14 bases between them. Germline V gene lookup returns CDR1 MNHEY and CDR2 SVGEGT. In DNA form, the CDR3 reads TGTGCCAGCAGCCTTATCGCCACCGCAACTAATGAAAAACTGTTTTTT. Protein: CASSLIATATNEKLFF.

The chain joins TRBV6-2 or TRBV6-3 to TRBJ2-1; D not certain. This CDR3 spans 12 amino acids. Trimming took off 3 bases at V and 11 bases at J, with 11 bases between the two ends. Germline V gives CDR1 MNHEY, CDR2 SVGEGT. The CDR3 here is CASSYSPDQQFF. The DNA for the CDR3 is TGTGCCAGCAGTTATTCTCCCGACCAGCAGTTCTTC.

This clonotype was found a few times. This chain connects TRBV20-1 to TRBJ2-7; possible D gene TRBD2, 6 bases. This CDR3 region has 13 residues. Germline V gene sequence: CDR1 DFQATT, CDR2 SNEGSKA (reference sequence). Trimming removed 1 base at V and 4 bases at J, with 11 bases between. This CDR3 reads CSARGPSVYEQYF. The CDR3 bases are TGCAGTGCTAGAGGCCCTAGCGTGTACGAGCAGTACTTC.

This clonotype was recorded once. V is TRBV20-1 and J is TRBJ1-6, with unresolved D. Trimming left V 1 base short and J 6 bases short, with 13 bases between. Germline V lookup: CDR1 DFQATT, CDR2 SNEGSKA (reference sequence). This CDR3 contains 15 residues. The DNA for the CDR3 is TGCAGTGCTAGAGCCAGAGCCGGAGTTAATTCACCCCTCCACTTT. Protein product: CSARARAGVNSPLHF.

The rearrangement joins TRBV3-1 to TRBJ2-7; 9 bases map to TRBD2. Near its end, the DNA agrees better with TRBJ2-5, so the J call may be wrong. CDR1 LGHDT and CDR2 YNNKEL come from the germline V gene (reference sequence). The CDR3 loop spans 17 amino acids. CDR3 protein: CASSQDLAAGGVETQYF. In DNA, the CDR3 is TGTGCCAGCAGCCAAGACCTGGCGGCGGGGGGGGTAGAGACCCAGTACTTC.

This rearrangement joins TRBV3-1 to TRBJ1-2; D ambiguous. The germline V and J ends were trimmed by 4 bases and 1 base, with 13 bases remaining between them. Per germline, CDR1 LGHDT and CDR2 YNNKEL (reference sequence). This CDR3 is 15 amino acids long. The CDR3 here is CASSPRRAVNYGYTF. CDR3 nucleotides: TGTGCCAGCAGCCCCCGACGGGCCGTTAACTATGGCTACACCTTC.

This clonotype occurred a few times. The chain uses TRBV10-3 and TRBJ1-2; D call uncertain. The V gene's germline CDR1 is ENHRY and CDR2 SYGVKD. The CDR3 contains 15 residues. Trimming removed 0 bases at V and 4 bases at J, with 12 bases between. CDR3 loop: CAISESGRLPYGYTF. The CDR3 bases are TGTGCCATCAGTGAGTCGGGAAGACTCCCCTATGGCTACACCTTC.

The chain links TRBV12-3 or TRBV12-4 to TRBJ2-7; D remains ambiguous. The V end was cut by 2 bases, the J end by 0 bases, with 8 bases between. The CDR3 contains 14 residues. In DNA form, the CDR3 reads TGTGCCAGCAGTTTATACCGACCCTCCTACGAGCAGTACTTC. As protein: CASSLYRPSYEQYF.

The CDR3 protein is CASRETGGSRWEQFF. The CDR3 coding sequence is TGTGCCAGCAGGGAAACAGGGGGAAGCAGGTGGGAGCAGTTCTTC. This chain uses TRBV5-5 with TRBJ2-1; 8 bases fit TRBD1. V was pared by 5 bases and J by 10 bases, with 14 bases of the junction left unmatched. The CDR3 consists of 15 residues. Germline lookup yields CDR1 SGHKS and CDR2 YYEKEE (reference sequence).

This clonotype was picked up a small number of times. V usage is TRBV29-1 and J usage is TRBJ2-7, with D unresolved. V lost 5 bases and J lost 3, with 17 bases in between. Germline CDR1 reads SQVTM; CDR2 reads ANQGSEA. The length of the CDR3 is 14 residues. The CDR3: CSVTTRLSGYEQYF. The CDR3 DNA sequence: TGCAGCGTTACAACCAGGTTGTCGGGCTACGAGCAGTACTTC.

Only a few counts were recorded for this clonotype. This chain uses TRBV7-2 with TRBJ1-2; D unclear. Per the germline V gene, CDR1 is SGHTA and CDR2 is FQGNSA. This CDR3 region has 13 residues. V lost 1 base, J lost 2 bases, and 5 bases lay in between. The CDR3 loop is CASSLDHNYGYTF. The CDR3 DNA is TGTGCCAGCAGCTTAGACCACAACTATGGCTACACCTTC.

This chain connects TRBV12-3 or TRBV12-4 to TRBJ1-5; D gene uncertain. Trimming stripped 6 bases from V and 7 bases from J, with 16 bases between. CDR3 length: 14 amino acids. The CDR3 region is CASRQPGLHQPQHF. The CDR3 region has the DNA TGTGCCAGCAGGCAACCCGGGCTACACCAGCCCCAGCATTTT.

The count of this clonotype is one. The chain links TRBV6-5 to TRBJ1-3; TRBD1 matches 7 bases. V trimming: 0 bases; J trimming: 4 bases; junction bases outside the gene matches: 3. The CDR3 consists of 15 residues. Per germline, CDR1 MNHEY and CDR2 SVGAGI. The CDR3 sequence is CASSYSQGIGNTIYF. The CDR3 DNA sequence: TGTGCCAGCAGTTACTCACAGGGGATAGGAAACACCATATATTTT.

The rearrangement links TRBV6-5 to TRBJ2-7; D tentatively reads TRBD1 or TRBD2 (6 bases each). Trimming removed 1 base at V and 2 bases at J, with 21 bases between. The CDR3 runs 18 residues. Germline assignment: CDR1 MNHEY and CDR2 SVGAGI. The CDR3, as DNA: TGTGCCAGCAGTTACTTCCGACAGGAGGGCGGTGTTGCCTACGAGCAGTACTTC. The encoded protein is CASSYFRQEGGVAYEQYF.

This clonotype was recorded a few times. The V and J genes are TRBV5-6 and TRBJ2-5; no clear D gene. The CDR3 spans 14 residues. The germline V gene has CDR1 SGHDT and CDR2 YYEEEE. Trimming stripped 0 bases from V and 5 bases from J, with 11 bases between. CDR3 protein: CASSLGGSLETQYF. The CDR3 nucleotides are TGTGCCAGCAGCTTGGGGGGTAGTCTTGAGACCCAGTACTTC. Full variable domain (outside the CDR3, taken from reference TRBV5-6 and TRBJ2-5): DAGVTQSPTHLIKTRGQQVTLRCSPKSGHDTVSWYQQALGQGPQFIFQYYEEEERQRGNFPDRFSGHQFPNYSSELNVNALLLGDSALYLCASSLGGSLETQYFGPGTRLLVL.

The V and J genes are TRBV6-5 and TRBJ1-5, with 8 bases aligning to TRBD1. Germline V CDR1 and CDR2: MNHEY, SVGAGI. The junction had 9 bases not matched to a gene; V was cut back by 6 bases and J by 8 bases. The CDR3 consists of 14 residues. The CDR3 loop is CASSLTGVREPQHF. The DNA for the CDR3 is TGTGCCAGCAGCCTGACAGGGGTCCGAGAGCCCCAGCATTTT.

This chain connects TRBV25-1 to TRBJ1-1; D ambiguous. Germline V CDR1 and CDR2: MGHDK, SYGVNS. Trimming left V 3 bases short and J 12 bases short, with 14 bases between. CDR3 length equals 12 residues. CDR3 protein: CASSDNWSQTFF. CDR3 DNA sequence: TGTGCCAGCAGTGACAACTGGAGCCAGACTTTCTTT.

The genes are TRBV10-2 and TRBJ2-5; D possibly corresponds to TRBD2 (5 bases). The last part of the DNA fits TRBJ2-7 better; the J call may be wrong. Germline loops: CDR1 WSHSY, CDR2 SAAADI. The length of the CDR3 is 12 residues. CDR3 in DNA: TGCGCCAGCAGATCCCCGGGGAGCGAGCAGTACTTC. Amino acid sequence: CASRSPGSEQYF.